The T cell receptor beta chain under discussion was sequenced for a study of blood T cells in healthy people across ages. Germline loops: CDR1 SQVTM, CDR2 ANQGSEA. V gave up 3 bases and J gave up 0 bases, with 10 bases separating them. This CDR3 is built from 14 residues. Next came a second PCR, run for about 6 to 11 cycles, which used a sample-barcoded 5' primer along with a J-beta primer mix. Each CDR3 protein is one row after TCRdb ran MiXCR on the 5' RACE reads. The data hold 1.5 million or so distinct CDR3 sequences, with about 42% observed a single time. General observations from the study: Whereas aged donors had fewer naive CD4+ cells, long-lived donors had more of them and higher diversity.

About this clonotype itself: Antigen unknown.

Donors were systemically healthy Caucasian individuals from Russia aged about 6 to 95 years. Donors gave roughly 10 milliliters of peripheral blood apiece. The receptor was isolated from a woman aged 18-35 years in good health. V usage is TRBV29-1 and J usage is TRBJ2-3; tentative D call: TRBD2 (5 bases). Source material: blood. CDR3 bases: TGCAGCGTTGAGATCGCTAGCAGCACAGATACGCAGTATTTT. Amino acids: CSVEIASSTDTQYF.